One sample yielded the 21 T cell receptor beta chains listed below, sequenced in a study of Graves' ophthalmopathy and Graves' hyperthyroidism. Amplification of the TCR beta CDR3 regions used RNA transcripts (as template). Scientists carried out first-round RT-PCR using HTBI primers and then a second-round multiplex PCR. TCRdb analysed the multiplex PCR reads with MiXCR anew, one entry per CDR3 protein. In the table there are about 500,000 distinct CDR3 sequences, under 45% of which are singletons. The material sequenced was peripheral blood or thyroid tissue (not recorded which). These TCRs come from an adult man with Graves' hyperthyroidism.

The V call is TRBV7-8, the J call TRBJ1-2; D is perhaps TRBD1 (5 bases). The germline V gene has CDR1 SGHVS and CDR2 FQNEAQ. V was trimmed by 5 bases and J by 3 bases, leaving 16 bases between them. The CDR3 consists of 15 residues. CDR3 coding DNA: TGTGCCAGCAGCACGGGACTAGCGGGGGACTATGGCTACACCTTC. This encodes CASSTGLAGDYGYTF.

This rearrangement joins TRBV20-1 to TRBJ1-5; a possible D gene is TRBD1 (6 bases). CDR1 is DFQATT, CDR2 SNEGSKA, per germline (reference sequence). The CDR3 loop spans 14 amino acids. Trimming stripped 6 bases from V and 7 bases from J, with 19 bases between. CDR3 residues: CSASSEGGGQPQHF. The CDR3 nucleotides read TGCAGTGCCAGCAGTGAGGGGGGAGGCCAGCCCCAGCATTTT.

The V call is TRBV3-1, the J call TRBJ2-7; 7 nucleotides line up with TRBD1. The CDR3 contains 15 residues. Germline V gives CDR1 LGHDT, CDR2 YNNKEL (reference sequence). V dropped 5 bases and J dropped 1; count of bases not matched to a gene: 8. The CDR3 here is CASSASGGPSYEQYF. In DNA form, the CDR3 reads TGTGCCAGCAGCGCCTCAGGGGGACCGTCCTACGAGCAGTACTTC.

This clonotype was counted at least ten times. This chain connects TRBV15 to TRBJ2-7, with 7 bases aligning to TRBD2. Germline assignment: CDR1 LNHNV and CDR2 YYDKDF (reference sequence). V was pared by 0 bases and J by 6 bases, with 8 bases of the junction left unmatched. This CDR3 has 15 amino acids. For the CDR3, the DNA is TGTGCCACCAGCAGAGATTCGGCGGGAGTCCGCGAGCAGTACTTC. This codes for CATSRDSAGVREQYF.

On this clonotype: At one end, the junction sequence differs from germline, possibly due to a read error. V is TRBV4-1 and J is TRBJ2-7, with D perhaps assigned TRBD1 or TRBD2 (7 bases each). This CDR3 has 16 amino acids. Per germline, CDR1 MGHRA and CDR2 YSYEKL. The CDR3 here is CAGSQGGRGLSYEQYF. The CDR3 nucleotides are TGCGCCGGCAGCCAAGGGGGGAGGGGGCTGTCCTACGAGCAGTACTTC.

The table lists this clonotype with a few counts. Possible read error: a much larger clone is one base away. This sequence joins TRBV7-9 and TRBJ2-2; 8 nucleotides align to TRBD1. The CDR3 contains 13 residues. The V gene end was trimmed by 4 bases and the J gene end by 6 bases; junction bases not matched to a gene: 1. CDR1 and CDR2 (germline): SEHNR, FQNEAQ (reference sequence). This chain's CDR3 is CASSWTGSGELFF. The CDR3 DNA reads TGTGCCAGCAGCTGGACAGGGTCCGGGGAGCTGTTTTTT.

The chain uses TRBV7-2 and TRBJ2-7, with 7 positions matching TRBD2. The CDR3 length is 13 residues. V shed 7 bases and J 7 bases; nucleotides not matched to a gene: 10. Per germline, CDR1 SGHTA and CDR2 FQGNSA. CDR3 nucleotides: TGTGCCAGCAATGGTGGGGGGGTCGGAGAGCAGTACTTC. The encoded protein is CASNGGGVGEQYF.

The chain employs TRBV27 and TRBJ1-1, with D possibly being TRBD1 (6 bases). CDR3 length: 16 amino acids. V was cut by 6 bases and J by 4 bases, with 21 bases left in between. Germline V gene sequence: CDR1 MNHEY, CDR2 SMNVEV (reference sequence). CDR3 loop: CASSIHRVRLGTEAFF. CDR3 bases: TGTGCCAGCAGCATCCACAGGGTTCGGCTTGGCACTGAAGCTTTCTTT.

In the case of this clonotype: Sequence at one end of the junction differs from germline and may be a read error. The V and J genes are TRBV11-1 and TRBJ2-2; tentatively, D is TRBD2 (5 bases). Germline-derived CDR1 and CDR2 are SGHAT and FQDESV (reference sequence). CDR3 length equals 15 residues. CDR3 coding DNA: TGTGCCAGCAGCTTGTTACAGACGAACACCGGGGAGCTGTACTTC. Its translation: CASSLLQTNTGELYF.

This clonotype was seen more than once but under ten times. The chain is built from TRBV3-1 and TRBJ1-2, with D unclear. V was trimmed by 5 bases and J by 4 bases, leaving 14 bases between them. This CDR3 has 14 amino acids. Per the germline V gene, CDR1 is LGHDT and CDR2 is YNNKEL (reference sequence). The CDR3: CASSGMLFSYGYTF. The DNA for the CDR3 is TGTGCCAGCAGCGGAATGTTATTTAGCTATGGCTACACCTTC.

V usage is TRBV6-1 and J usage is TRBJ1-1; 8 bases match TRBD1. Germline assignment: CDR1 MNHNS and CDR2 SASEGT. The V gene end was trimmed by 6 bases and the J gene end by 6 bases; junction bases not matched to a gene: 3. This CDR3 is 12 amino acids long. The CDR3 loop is CASSSGGSEAFF. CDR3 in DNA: TGTGCCAGCAGCTCAGGGGGCTCTGAAGCTTTCTTT.

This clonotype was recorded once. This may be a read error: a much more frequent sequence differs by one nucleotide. The DNA for the CDR3 is TGTGCCAGCCGTGAGTCGTTCTGGGGGGGATATAGCAATCAGCCCCAGCATTTT. This codes for CASRESFWGGYSNQPQHF. The chain combines TRBV2 with TRBJ1-5; weak D call: TRBD1 (5 bases). The germline V gene encodes CDR1 SNHLY and CDR2 FYNNEI. The CDR3 loop spans 18 amino acids.

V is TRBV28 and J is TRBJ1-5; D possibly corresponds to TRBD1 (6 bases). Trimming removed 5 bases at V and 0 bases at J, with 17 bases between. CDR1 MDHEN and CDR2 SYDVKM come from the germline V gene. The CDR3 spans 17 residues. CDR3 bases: TGTGCCAGCAGTGAAGGGAGGTGGGGGCTTAGCAATCAGCCCCAGCATTTT. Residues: CASSEGRWGLSNQPQHF. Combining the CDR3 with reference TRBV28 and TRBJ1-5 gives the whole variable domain DVKVTQSSRYLVKRTGEKVFLECVQDMDHENMFWYRQDPGLGLRLIYFSYDVKMKEKGDIPEGYSVSREKKERFSLILESASTNQTSMYLCASSEGRWGLSNQPQHFGDGTRLSIL.

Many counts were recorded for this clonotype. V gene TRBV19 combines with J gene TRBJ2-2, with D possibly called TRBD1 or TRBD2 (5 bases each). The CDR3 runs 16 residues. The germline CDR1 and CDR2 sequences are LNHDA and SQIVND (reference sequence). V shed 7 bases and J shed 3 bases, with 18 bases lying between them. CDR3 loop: CASMGQRARYTGELFF. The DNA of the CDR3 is TGTGCCAGTATGGGGCAGAGGGCGAGGTACACCGGGGAGCTGTTTTTT.

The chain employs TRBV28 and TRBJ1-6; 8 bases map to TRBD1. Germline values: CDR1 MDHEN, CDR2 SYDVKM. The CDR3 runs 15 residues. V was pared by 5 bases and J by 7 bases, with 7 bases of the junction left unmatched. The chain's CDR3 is CASSPLTGVNSPLHF. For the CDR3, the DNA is TGTGCCAGCAGTCCGTTGACAGGGGTGAATTCACCCCTCCACTTT.

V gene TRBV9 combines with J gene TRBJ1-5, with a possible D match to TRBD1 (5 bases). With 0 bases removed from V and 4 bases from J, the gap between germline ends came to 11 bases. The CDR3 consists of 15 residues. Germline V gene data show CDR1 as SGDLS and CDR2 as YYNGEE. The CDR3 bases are TGTGCCAGCAGCGTAGAGGGGAATCGTAATCAGCCCCAGCATTTT. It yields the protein CASSVEGNRNQPQHF.

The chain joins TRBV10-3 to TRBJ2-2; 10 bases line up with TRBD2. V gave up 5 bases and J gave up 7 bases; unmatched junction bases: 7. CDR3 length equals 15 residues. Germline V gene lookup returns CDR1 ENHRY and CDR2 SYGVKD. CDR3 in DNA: TGTGCCATCAGTATAGCGGGGGGTGGAAACGGGGAGCTGTTTTTT. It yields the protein CAISIAGGGNGELFF.

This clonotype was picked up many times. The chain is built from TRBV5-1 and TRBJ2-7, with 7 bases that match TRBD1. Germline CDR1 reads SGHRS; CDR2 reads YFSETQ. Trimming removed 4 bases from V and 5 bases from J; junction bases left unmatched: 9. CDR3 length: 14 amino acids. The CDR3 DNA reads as TGCGCCAGCAGCCTACAGGGGTCGGAAGACGAGCAGTACTTC. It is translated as CASSLQGSEDEQYF.

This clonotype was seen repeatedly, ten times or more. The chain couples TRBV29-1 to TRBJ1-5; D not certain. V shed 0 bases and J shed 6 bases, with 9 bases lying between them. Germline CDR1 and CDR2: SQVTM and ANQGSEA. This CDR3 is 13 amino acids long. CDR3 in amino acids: CSVEEPAGQPQHF. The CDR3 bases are TGCAGCGTTGAAGAACCGGCGGGTCAGCCCCAGCATTTT.

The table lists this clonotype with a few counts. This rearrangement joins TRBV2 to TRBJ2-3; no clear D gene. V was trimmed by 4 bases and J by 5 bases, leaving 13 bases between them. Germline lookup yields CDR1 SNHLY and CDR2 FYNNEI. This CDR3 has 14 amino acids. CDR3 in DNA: TGTGCCAGCAGTGGGATGGTGGCCGGAGATACGCAGTATTTT. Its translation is CASSGMVAGDTQYF.

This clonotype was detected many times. DNA of the CDR3: TGTGCCAGCAGCACCAGCGGGGGTGCCTACGAGCAGTACTTC. Amino acids: CASSTSGGAYEQYF. The chain recombines TRBV7-6 with TRBJ2-7, with 8 bases aligning to TRBD2. There are 14 residues in the CDR3. Per germline, CDR1 SGHVS and CDR2 FNYEAQ. The V and J ends lost 5 bases and 2 bases, in that order; junction bases with no gene match: 5.